Given below is one T cell receptor (beta chain) in context. TCRdb keeps only in-frame clones here, not all; method: immunoSEQ multiplex PCR. The sample has around 31,000 clones, around 93% seen once; the top ten hold around 0.38%. Germline V gene data show CDR1 as SGHNT and CDR2 as YYREEE (reference sequence). Trimming cost V 2 bases and J 8 bases, with 16 bases left between them. CDR3 size: 15 residues. The data were taken from a study of T cell changes during pregnancy in multiple sclerosis. This chain links TRBV5-4 with TRBJ1-4; D possibly corresponds to TRBD1 (5 bases). Sequenced material: CD4+ T cells from peripheral blood mononuclear cells, taken in the second trimester of pregnancy. The sequence came from a female donor with multiple sclerosis, enrolled in a pregnancy study. CDR3 sequence (DNA): TGTGCCAGCAGCTTATCGAAGGGGATTAGAGAAAAACTGTTTTTT. Translation: CASSLSKGIREKLFF.